One TCR beta chain is described in this entry. This receptor's antigen is unknown. No qualities accompany the bases; no much larger clone lies one base away. This entry belongs to a study of OX40 agonist ivuxolimab in advanced cancers. General notes on the study: Ivuxolimab was an agonistic, fully human IgG2 monoclonal antibody directed against OX40 (CD134), a costimulatory receptor. Intravenous ivuxolimab was administered to patients every 2 weeks at six dose levels: 0.01, 0.1, 0.3, 1.5, 3 and 10 mg/kg. Among the 52 dose-escalation patients, some 19 had hepatocellular carcinoma, about 15 melanoma, 9 renal cell carcinoma and 9 head and neck cancer. The dose-escalation cohort was about 87% male with a mean age of about 54 years, ranging from roughly 20 to 85. Prior anti-PD-1, anti-PD-L1 or anti-CTLA-4 therapy was permitted, and checkpoint inhibitors had been received by under 50% of dose-escalation patients. Partial responses were achieved by three dose-escalation patients, of whom one had hepatocellular carcinoma and two had cutaneous melanoma. The point of sequencing TCRbeta in the periphery was to test whether ivuxolimab changed TCR sequence diversity and drove clonal T-cell expansion. The paper describes the monotherapy dose-escalation part (N of about 55 patients) of the phase I trial of ivuxolimab.

For sequencing of the TCRbeta CDR3 region, genomic DNA was extracted from the sorted cells. TCRbeta CDR3 regions were sequenced using the immunoSEQ Assay. TCRdb mirrors the immuneACCESS table, restricted to in-frame sequences. Some clones are absent from its copies; in checked studies, under half trace to an unresolved V gene, and the reason for the others is unknown. A total of roughly 100,000 clones appear in this sample, over 85% of them only once. Of the sample, just under 0.8% is held by the ten largest clones. Overall results and qualifications from the work: Clonal expansion of both CD4+ and CD8+ blood T cells was observed from baseline to week 6 at doses 0.1 to 3.0 mg/kg. Partial responders in the 0.1-3.0 mg/kg groups had among the lowest normalized peripheral clonal expansion, especially among CD8+ T cells. Low levels of normalized T-cell clonal expansion were also seen in some patients who did not respond. Antigen specificity was not determined for the clonally expanded peripheral T cells. On average, CD8+ T cells showed more expanded clones than CD4+ T cells after ivuxolimab.

Trimming takes 7 bases from V and 3 bases from J, and the germline ends sit 9 bases apart. From the cysteine up to the phenylalanine, the CDR3 has a length of 12 residues. The kept DNA is CDR3 alone, 36 bases in frame from the first base. Via the germline V gene, CDR1 is ENHRY and CDR2 SYGVKD. The trial excluded patients who had a history of autoimmune disease or were on systemic immunosuppression. Peripheral blood for TCR sequencing was collected from all dose cohorts at baseline, on cycle 4 day 1, and on cycle 7 day 1. The samples were drawn from a first-in-human, open-label, multicenter phase I dose-escalation trial of ivuxolimab. Adults with locally advanced or metastatic head and neck squamous cell, hepatocellular, melanoma or renal cell carcinoma were enrolled in the trial. Before TCR sequencing, CD4+ and CD8+ T cells were separately sorted from peripheral blood.

Here the sequenced sample was CD4+ or CD8+ T cells sorted from blood, taken in a trial of the OX40 agonist ivuxolimab. The chain couples TRBV10-3 to TRBJ1-2; a weak D assignment points to TRBD1 (5 bases agree). This clonotype was obtained from an adult with an advanced solid tumor such as melanoma, head and neck, liver or kidney cancer. The sequenced DNA: TGTGCCATCAAAAGGGACTACTATGGCTACACCTTC. Its translation is CAIKRDYYGYTF.